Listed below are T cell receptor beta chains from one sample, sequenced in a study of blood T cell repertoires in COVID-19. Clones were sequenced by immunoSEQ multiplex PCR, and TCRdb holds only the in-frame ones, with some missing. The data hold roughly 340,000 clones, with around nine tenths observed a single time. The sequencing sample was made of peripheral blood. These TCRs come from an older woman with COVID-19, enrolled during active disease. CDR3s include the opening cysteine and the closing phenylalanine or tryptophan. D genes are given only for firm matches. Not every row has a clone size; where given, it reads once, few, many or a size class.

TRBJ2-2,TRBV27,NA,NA,TGTGCCAGCAGTCCCGACCTAGGCACCTCGGGCACCGGGGAGCTGTTTTTT,CASSPDLGTSGTGELFF
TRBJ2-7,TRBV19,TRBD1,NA,TGTGCCAGTAGTGCCCCGGGACAGGGATACGAGCAGTACTTC,CASSAPGQGYEQYF
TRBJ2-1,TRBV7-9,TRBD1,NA,TGTGCCAGCAGCGCCGGACAGGGGGTGAATGAGCAGTTCTTC,CASSAGQGVNEQFF
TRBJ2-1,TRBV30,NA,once,TGTGCCTGGACGCAGGGTTCGGGTGAGCAGTTCTTC,CAWTQGSGEQFF
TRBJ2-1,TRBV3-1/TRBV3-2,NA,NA,TGTGCCAGCAGCCAAGATTGGGAGGACTTTGGTGAGCAGTTCTTC,CASSQDWEDFGEQFF
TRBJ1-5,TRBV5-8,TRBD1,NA,TGTGCCAGCAGCGTGACAGGGGGCGGTCAGCCCCAGCATTTT,CASSVTGGGQPQHF
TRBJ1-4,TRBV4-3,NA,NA,TGCGCCAGCAGGCCAAGATTATTTAGTGTTGAAAAACTGTTTTTT,CASRPRLFSVEKLFF
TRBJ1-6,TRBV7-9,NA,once,TGTGCCAGCAGCTTAAGCAACCTTAATTCACCCCTCCACTTT,CASSLSNLNSPLHF
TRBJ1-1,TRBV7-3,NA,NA,TGTGCCAGCAGCCGACAGAGGAACACTGAAGCTTTCTTT,CASSRQRNTEAFF
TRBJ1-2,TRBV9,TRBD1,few,TGTGCCAGCGATTCCGGGACAGGGGGCTCTGGCTACACCTTC,CASDSGTGGSGYTF
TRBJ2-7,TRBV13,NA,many,TGTGCCAGCAGCTTTAGAGACAGCCTCTACGAGCAGTACTTC,CASSFRDSLYEQYF
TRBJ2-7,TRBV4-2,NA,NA,TGTGCCAGCAGCCAAGAGACAGGCCAGAGCTCCTACGAGCAGTACTTC,CASSQETGQSSYEQYF
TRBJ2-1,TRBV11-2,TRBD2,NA,TGTGCCAGCAGCTTAGCGGGGGGAACTTCGCAGTTCTTC,CASSLAGGTSQFF
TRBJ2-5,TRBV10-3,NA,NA,TGTGCCATCCAAGACAGGCCGGGCGAGACCCAGTACTTC,CAIQDRPGETQYF
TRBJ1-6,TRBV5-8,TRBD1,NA,TGTGCCAGCAGCTACTGGACAGGCGCGGATTCACCCCTCCACTTT,CASSYWTGADSPLHF
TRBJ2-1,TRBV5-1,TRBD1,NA,TGCGCCAGCAGCCCTCCCGGGGACAGGGGGCGTGAGCAGTTCTTC,CASSPPGDRGREQFF
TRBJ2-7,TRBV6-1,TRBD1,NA,TGTGCCAGCAGTGAAGGGGTTAGGGGGCGATATTACGAGCAGTACTTC,CASSEGVRGRYYEQYF
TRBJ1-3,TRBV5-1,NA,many,TGCGCCAGCAGTCAGGGGAGCTCTGGAAACACCATATATTTT,CASSQGSSGNTIYF
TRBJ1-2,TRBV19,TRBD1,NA,TGTGCCAGTAGTATAACAGGGGGTAGCGGCTACACCTTC,CASSITGGSGYTF
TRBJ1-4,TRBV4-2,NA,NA,TGTGCCAGCAGCCAAGAGGAGGCGACAACTAATGAAAAACTGTTTTTT,CASSQEEATTNEKLFF
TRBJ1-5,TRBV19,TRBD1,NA,TGTGCCAGCTCAAAGGGGGCTAGTCAGCCCCAGCATTTT,CASSKGASQPQHF
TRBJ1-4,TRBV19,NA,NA,TGTGCCAGTAGTATTTCCCTGAGGGAAAAACTGTTTTTT,CASSISLREKLFF
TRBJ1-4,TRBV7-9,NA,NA,TGTGCCAGCAGCCCGGGGGGGTGGAAGAATGAAAAACTGTTTTTT,CASSPGGWKNEKLFF
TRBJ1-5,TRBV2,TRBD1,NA,TGTGCCAGCAGTGAGGGACAGGGAGACCCTTTAGGGGATCAGCCCCAGCATTTT,CASSEGQGDPLGDQPQHF
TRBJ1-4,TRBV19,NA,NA,TGTGCCAGTAGTATCTCAGGGATTGGGGAAAAACTGTTTTTT,CASSISGIGEKLFF
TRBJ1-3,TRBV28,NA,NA,TGTGCCAGCAGTTTTACTCCAGGGGTGTTCCATTCTGGAAACACCATATATTTT,CASSFTPGVFHSGNTIYF
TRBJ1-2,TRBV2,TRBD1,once,TGTGCCAGCGGGGACAGGGGGACTAACTATGGCTACACCTTC,CASGDRGTNYGYTF
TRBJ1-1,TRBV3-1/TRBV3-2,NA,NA,TGTGCCAGCAGCCAAGGCATAAGCCCAGAAGCTTTCTTT,CASSQGISPEAFF
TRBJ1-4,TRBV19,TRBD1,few,TGTGCCAGTAGTATGAGTGGGACAGGGGGTGAAAAACTGTTTTTT,CASSMSGTGGEKLFF
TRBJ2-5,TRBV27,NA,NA,TGTGCCAGCAGTTCCGCGACTTTCGGAGGGGAGACCCAGTACTTC,CASSSATFGGETQYF
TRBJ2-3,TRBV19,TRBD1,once,TGTGCCAGCAGGGACAGGGGCACAGATACGCAGTATTTT,CASRDRGTDTQYF
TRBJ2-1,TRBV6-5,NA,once,TGTGCCAGCAGGGGAGGGCCAGGGGCTCAGGGTGAGCAGTTCTTC,CASRGGPGAQGEQFF
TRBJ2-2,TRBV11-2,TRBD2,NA,TGTGCCAGCAGTATTCGGGCGGGGGGTTACACCGGGGAGCTGTTTTTT,CASSIRAGGYTGELFF
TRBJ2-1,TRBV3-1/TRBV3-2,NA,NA,TGTGCCAGCGGCAAAGGGCGGAGCAATAGTGAGCAGTTCTTC,CASGKGRSNSEQFF
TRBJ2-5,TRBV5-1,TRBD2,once,TGCGCCAGCAGCTTTTCCAGCGGGGGGCTCGGAGAGACCCAGTACTTC,CASSFSSGGLGETQYF
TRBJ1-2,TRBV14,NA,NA,TGTGCCAGCAGCCAAGATACGGGGGGCAGAGGCTACACCTTC,CASSQDTGGRGYTF
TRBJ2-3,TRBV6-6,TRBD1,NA,TGTGCCAGCAGTTACCGACAGGGGGTAGGATTGGATACGCAGTATTTT,CASSYRQGVGLDTQYF
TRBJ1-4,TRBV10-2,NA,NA,TGCGCCAGCAGTGGCGAGGGAAATATAGAAAAACTGTTTTTT,CASSGEGNIEKLFF
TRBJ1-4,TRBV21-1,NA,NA,TGTGCCAGCAGCCCCTCCCGCGTCGAAAAACTGTTTTTT,CASSPSRVEKLFF
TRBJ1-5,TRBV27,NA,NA,TGTGCCAGCAGTTTAGGGGGCTTCAATCAGCCCCAGCATTTT,CASSLGGFNQPQHF
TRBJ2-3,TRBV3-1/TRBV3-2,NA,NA,TGTGCCAGCAGCACGAGTGGCACAGATACGCAGTATTTT,CASSTSGTDTQYF
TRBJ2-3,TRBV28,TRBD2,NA,TGTGCCAGCAGTTTTCCAGCGGGGGGTACAGATACGCAGTATTTT,CASSFPAGGTDTQYF
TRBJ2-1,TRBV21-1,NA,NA,TGTGCCAGCAGCAACCCACGGCGGGGGGCAAACAATGAGCAGTTCTTC,CASSNPRRGANNEQFF
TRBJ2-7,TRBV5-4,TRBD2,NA,TGTGCCAGCAGCTTGGGGACTAGCGGGGGGAACTACGAGCAGTACTTC,CASSLGTSGGNYEQYF
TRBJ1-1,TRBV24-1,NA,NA,TGTGCCACCAGTGATGTTGGAGGGTCGGCTTTCTTT,CATSDVGGSAFF
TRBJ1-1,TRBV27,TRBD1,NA,TGTGCCAGCAGTCCTCCCGACAGGGCTAGAACTGAAGCTTTCTTT,CASSPPDRARTEAFF
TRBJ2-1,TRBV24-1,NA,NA,TGTGCCACCAGTGATTTTAAAGGGGAAAATGAGCAGTTCTTC,CATSDFKGENEQFF
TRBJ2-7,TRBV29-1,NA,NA,TGCAGCGCCTTGGACAACGTCTACGAGCAGTACTTC,CSALDNVYEQYF
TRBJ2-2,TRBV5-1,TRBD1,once,TGCGCCAGCAGCCCGGGGACAGCCAACACCGGGGAGCTGTTTTTT,CASSPGTANTGELFF
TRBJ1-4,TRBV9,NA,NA,TGTGCCAGCAGCCCCTCGGCGAGGTCTAATGAAAAACTGTTTTTT,CASSPSARSNEKLFF
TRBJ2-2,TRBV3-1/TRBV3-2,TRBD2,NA,TGTGCCAGCAGTCCTTGGACTAGCGGGGGTAACACCGGGGAGCTGTTTTTT,CASSPWTSGGNTGELFF
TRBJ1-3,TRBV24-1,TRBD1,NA,TGTGCCACCAGTGTTAACCGGGACAGGTCCTCTGGAAACACCATATATTTT,CATSVNRDRSSGNTIYF
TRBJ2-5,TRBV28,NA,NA,TGTGCCAGCAGTAGGCCGGGACAAGAGACCCAGTACTTC,CASSRPGQETQYF